The clone carrying this T cell receptor (beta chain) was detected a few times. This specimen comes from a study of blood T cell repertoires in COVID-19. Study-level background: The United States, Italy and Spain supplied acute and convalescent COVID-19 samples. Sample material is recorded as cDNA or gDNA derived from T cells, B-cell-depleted T cells, or PBMCs.

Original analysis: Nucleated cell counts were estimated from reference gene primer amplification. TCRdb's copy holds only in-frame clones and misses some; the assay was immunoSEQ multiplex PCR. V and J calls plus clone size are reproduced from that table; the DNA served to infer D and trimming. The sample lists about 97,000 clones, about 86% occurring once. The ends were cut back, 0 bases at V and 7 bases at J, with 10 bases in the middle. The CDR3 spans 13 residues. Germline V gives CDR1 GTSNPN, CDR2 SVGIG (reference sequence). The chain employs TRBV30 and TRBJ1-3, with no clear D. The sequencing sample was made of peripheral blood. The clonotype originates from a human donor in a cohort sampled during active COVID-19. The CDR3 coding sequence is TGTGCCTGGAGTGTCGGTTCTTGGAACACCATATATTTT. This gives the protein CAWSVGSWNTIYF. Full variable domain (missing parts from reference TRBV30 and TRBJ1-3): SQTIHQWPATLVQPVGSPLSLECTVEGTSNPNLYWYRQAAGRGLQLLFYSVGIGQISSEVPQNLSASRPQDRQFILSSKKLLLSDSGFYLCAWSVGSWNTIYFGEGSWLTVV.